The entry below describes one T cell receptor (beta chain). The target antigen is unknown. V lost 6 bases, J lost 4 bases, and 8 bases stayed unmatched. Germline V lookup: CDR1 SGHRS, CDR2 YFSETQ. The CDR3 loop spans 16 amino acids. The source of the sample is a study of cytomegalovirus exposure and HLA in healthy donors. Vbeta (60) and Jbeta (13) primers were used in the PCR. The method was immunoSEQ multiplex PCR; TCRdb's version includes in-frame clones alone and lacks a portion of them. The profile covers around 150,000 clones, with 76% appearing a single time and 3.1% taken by the ten largest. Broader study findings: The study labeled approximately 150 TCR beta chains cytomegalovirus-associated. A later examination showed that TCR association rates differed by HLA locus, with DRB1 most and HLA-C fewest.

This chain joins TRBV5-1 and TRBJ2-2; 11 bases are shared with TRBD2. Sequenced input: PBMCs. The receptor comes from a male donor in good health and CMV-seronegative. CDR3 region: CASTLAGGPGTGELFF. In DNA form, the CDR3 reads TGCGCCAGCACCTTAGCGGGAGGGCCGGGCACCGGGGAGCTGTTTTTT.